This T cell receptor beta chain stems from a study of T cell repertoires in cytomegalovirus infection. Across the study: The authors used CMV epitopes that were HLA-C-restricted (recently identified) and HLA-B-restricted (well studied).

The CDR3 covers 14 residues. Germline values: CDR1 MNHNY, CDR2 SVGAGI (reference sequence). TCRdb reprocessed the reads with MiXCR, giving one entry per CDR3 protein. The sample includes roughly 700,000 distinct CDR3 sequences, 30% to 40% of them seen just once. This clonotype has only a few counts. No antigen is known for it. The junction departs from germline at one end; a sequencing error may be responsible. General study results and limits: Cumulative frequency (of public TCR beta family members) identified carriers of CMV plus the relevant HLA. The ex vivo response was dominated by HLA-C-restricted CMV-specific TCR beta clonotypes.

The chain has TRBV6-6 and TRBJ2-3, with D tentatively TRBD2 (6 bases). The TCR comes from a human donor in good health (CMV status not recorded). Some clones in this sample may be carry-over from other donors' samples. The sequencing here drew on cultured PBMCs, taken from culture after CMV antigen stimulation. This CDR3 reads CASSDSGDTDTQYF. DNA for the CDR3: TGTGCCAGCAGTGACTCGGGGGACACAGATACGCAGTATTTT.